Listed below are T cell receptor beta chains from one sample, sequenced in a study of blood T cell repertoires in COVID-19. The repertoire was sequenced with immunoSEQ multiplex PCR; TCRdb's copy has only in-frame clones and lacks some. The sample yields hundreds of thousands of clones, roughly 89% seen once. Input material: PBMCs or T cells enriched from blood (not recorded which). These receptor sequences come from a middle-aged woman who had recovered from COVID-19. Both conserved end residues are part of each CDR3. The D gene is left open where the match is weak. Size values are once, few and many counts, or a class for expanded clones, and some rows have none.

few	TRBV30	TRBJ1-2	TRBD1	TGTGCCTGGAGTGTGGGACAGGGGGAGGTCGGGGGCTACACCTTC	CAWSVGQGEVGGYTF
.	TRBV12-3/TRBV12-4	TRBJ1-3	.	TGTGCCAGCAGTTTTGAGCTTGGAAACACCATATATTTT	CASSFELGNTIYF
.	TRBV19	TRBJ1-4	TRBD1	TGTGCCAGTAGACGGACAGGGGAAAAACTGTTTTTT	CASRRTGEKLFF
.	TRBV11-1	TRBJ1-2	TRBD1	TGTGCCAGCAGCTTTGGGACAGATGGCTACACCTTC	CASSFGTDGYTF
.	TRBV25-1	TRBJ2-3	TRBD2	TGTGCCAGCACTGCGGGAGCGGGAGTGGGGACAGATACGCAGTATTTT	CASTAGAGVGTDTQYF
once	TRBV7-9	TRBJ2-1	TRBD2	TGTGCCAGCAGCTATAGCGGGATGAGCTCCTACAATGAGCAGTTCTTC	CASSYSGMSSYNEQFF
.	TRBV19	TRBJ2-5	.	TGTGCCAGTAGTACAAACAGGGCGGTTTCAGAGACCCAGTACTTC	CASSTNRAVSETQYF
.	TRBV7-2	TRBJ2-1	TRBD2	TGTGCCAGCAGCTTAAGAAGCGGGGGCTACAATGAGCAGTTCTTC	CASSLRSGGYNEQFF
.	TRBV29-1	TRBJ1-2	.	TGCAGCGTTGAAGATCCCCGGTATGGCTACACCTTC	CSVEDPRYGYTF
.	TRBV7-2	TRBJ1-2	.	TGTGCCAGCAGCTTAGTAGGGGGAGATTCCTATGGCTACACCTTC	CASSLVGGDSYGYTF
once	TRBV29-1	TRBJ2-1	TRBD2	TGCAGCGTGGGACTAGCGGTCATCCTAGGGAGCTCCTACAATGAGCAGTTCTTC	CSVGLAVILGSSYNEQFF
few	TRBV4-3	TRBJ1-6	.	TGCGCCAGCAGCCAAGTTGAGGCAGGGGTATCACCCCTCCACTTT	CASSQVEAGVSPLHF
.	TRBV28	TRBJ1-5	.	TGTGCCAGCAGTTCATATCAGCCCCAGCATTTT	CASSSYQPQHF
.	TRBV7-2	TRBJ2-1	.	TGTGCCAGCAGCTTTCAACAGGGAATCTACAATGAGCAGTTCTTC	CASSFQQGIYNEQFF
.	TRBV15	TRBJ2-7	TRBD2	TGTGCCACCAGCAGACCGGGACTAGACCTCTCCGAGCAGTACTTC	CATSRPGLDLSEQYF
.	TRBV29-1	TRBJ2-2	TRBD1	TGCAGCGTTGAAGGAGAGGGGGCCCTTGGCGGGGAGCTGTTTTTT	CSVEGEGALGGELFF
once	TRBV2	TRBJ2-3	TRBD1	TGTGCCAGCAACCGGAACACAGGGGGAAAGACAGATACGCAGTATTTT	CASNRNTGGKTDTQYF
.	TRBV28	TRBJ1-1	.	TGTGCCAGCAGTCCCTATCAGGGGCGGGCTTTCTTT	CASSPYQGRAFF
.	TRBV14	TRBJ2-1	.	TGTGCCAGCAGCCAATCCCTGGCAAAGGGGCGTCGGGTCTTC	CASSQSLAKGRRVF
.	TRBV28	TRBJ1-6	.	TGTGCCAGCAGTACGACAGGCCCGGGGTACTATAATTCACCCCTCCACTTT	CASSTTGPGYYNSPLHF
.	TRBV19	TRBJ1-5	TRBD1	TGTGCCAGTACCGGGACAGGGGGACGCAATCAGCCCCAGCATTTT	CASTGTGGRNQPQHF
.	TRBV9	TRBJ1-1	.	TGTGCCAGCAGCCCCCTGGGAGGGGACACTGAAGCTTTCTTT	CASSPLGGDTEAFF
few	TRBV28	TRBJ2-7	.	TGTGCCAGCAAGAGCGAGGAGAGCTCCTACGAGCAGTACTTC	CASKSEESSYEQYF
once	TRBV18	TRBJ1-1	.	TGTGCCAGCTCACCACTCCGGGTGAGGGGGGGCACTGAAGCTTTCTTT	CASSPLRVRGGTEAFF
.	TRBV3-1/TRBV3-2	TRBJ2-3	TRBD2	TGTGCCAGCAGCCAAGCGGGAGGGCCGGATACGCAGTATTTT	CASSQAGGPDTQYF
.	TRBV5-4	TRBJ2-2	.	TGTGCCAGCAGCTTTTTAATCGCCGGGGAGCTGTTTTTT	CASSFLIAGELFF
.	TRBV4-3	TRBJ2-7	TRBD2	TGCGCCAGCAGCCAAGATCGGGGCGGGAGCCCCTACGAGCAGTACTTC	CASSQDRGGSPYEQYF
.	TRBV7-2	TRBJ2-1	TRBD2	TGTGCCAGCAGCTTAGCGGGGGGGAACGATGAGCAGTTCTTC	CASSLAGGNDEQFF
.	TRBV19	TRBJ1-5	TRBD1	TGTGCCAGTAGTATAGAAAGGGGGCCCCAGCCCCAGCATTTT	CASSIERGPQPQHF
.	TRBV5-4	TRBJ1-2	TRBD1	TGTGCCAGCAGCTCAGACAGGGGTCTCTATGGCTACACCTTC	CASSSDRGLYGYTF
.	TRBV7-7	TRBJ2-5	TRBD1	TGTGCTAGCAGCCCCCGGGGCGACAGGGGGCGGACTCAAGAGACCCAGTACTTC	CASSPRGDRGRTQETQYF
.	TRBV5-3	TRBJ2-6	TRBD1	TGTGCCAGAAGGCACATCACAGGGGTCGGGGCCAACGTCCTGACTTTC	CARRHITGVGANVLTF
few	TRBV6-1	TRBJ2-3	.	TGTGCCAGCAGTGCGGTGAGCGGAGGAGGCACAGATACGCAGTATTTT	CASSAVSGGGTDTQYF
.	TRBV6-2/TRBV6-3	TRBJ2-1	TRBD1	TGTGCCAGCAGCCGCGCCGGGACAGGCCAGGAGGAGCAGTTCTTC	CASSRAGTGQEEQFF
.	TRBV11-3	TRBJ2-7	TRBD1	TGTGCCAGCAGCTTGACAGGGGTTGTCTACGAGCAGTACTTC	CASSLTGVVYEQYF
once	TRBV15	TRBJ2-1	TRBD2	TGTGCCACCAGCAGAGATGTCCTAGCGGGAGACGAGCAGTTCTTC	CATSRDVLAGDEQFF
.	TRBV7-2	TRBJ1-1	.	TGTGCCAGCAGCTTACCCAGGAGGAGCACTGAAGCTTTCTTT	CASSLPRRSTEAFF
.	TRBV6-1	TRBJ1-1	.	TGTGCCAGCAGTGAAGAGTTTGGGGGCAGGGGTGAAGCTTTCTTT	CASSEEFGGRGEAFF